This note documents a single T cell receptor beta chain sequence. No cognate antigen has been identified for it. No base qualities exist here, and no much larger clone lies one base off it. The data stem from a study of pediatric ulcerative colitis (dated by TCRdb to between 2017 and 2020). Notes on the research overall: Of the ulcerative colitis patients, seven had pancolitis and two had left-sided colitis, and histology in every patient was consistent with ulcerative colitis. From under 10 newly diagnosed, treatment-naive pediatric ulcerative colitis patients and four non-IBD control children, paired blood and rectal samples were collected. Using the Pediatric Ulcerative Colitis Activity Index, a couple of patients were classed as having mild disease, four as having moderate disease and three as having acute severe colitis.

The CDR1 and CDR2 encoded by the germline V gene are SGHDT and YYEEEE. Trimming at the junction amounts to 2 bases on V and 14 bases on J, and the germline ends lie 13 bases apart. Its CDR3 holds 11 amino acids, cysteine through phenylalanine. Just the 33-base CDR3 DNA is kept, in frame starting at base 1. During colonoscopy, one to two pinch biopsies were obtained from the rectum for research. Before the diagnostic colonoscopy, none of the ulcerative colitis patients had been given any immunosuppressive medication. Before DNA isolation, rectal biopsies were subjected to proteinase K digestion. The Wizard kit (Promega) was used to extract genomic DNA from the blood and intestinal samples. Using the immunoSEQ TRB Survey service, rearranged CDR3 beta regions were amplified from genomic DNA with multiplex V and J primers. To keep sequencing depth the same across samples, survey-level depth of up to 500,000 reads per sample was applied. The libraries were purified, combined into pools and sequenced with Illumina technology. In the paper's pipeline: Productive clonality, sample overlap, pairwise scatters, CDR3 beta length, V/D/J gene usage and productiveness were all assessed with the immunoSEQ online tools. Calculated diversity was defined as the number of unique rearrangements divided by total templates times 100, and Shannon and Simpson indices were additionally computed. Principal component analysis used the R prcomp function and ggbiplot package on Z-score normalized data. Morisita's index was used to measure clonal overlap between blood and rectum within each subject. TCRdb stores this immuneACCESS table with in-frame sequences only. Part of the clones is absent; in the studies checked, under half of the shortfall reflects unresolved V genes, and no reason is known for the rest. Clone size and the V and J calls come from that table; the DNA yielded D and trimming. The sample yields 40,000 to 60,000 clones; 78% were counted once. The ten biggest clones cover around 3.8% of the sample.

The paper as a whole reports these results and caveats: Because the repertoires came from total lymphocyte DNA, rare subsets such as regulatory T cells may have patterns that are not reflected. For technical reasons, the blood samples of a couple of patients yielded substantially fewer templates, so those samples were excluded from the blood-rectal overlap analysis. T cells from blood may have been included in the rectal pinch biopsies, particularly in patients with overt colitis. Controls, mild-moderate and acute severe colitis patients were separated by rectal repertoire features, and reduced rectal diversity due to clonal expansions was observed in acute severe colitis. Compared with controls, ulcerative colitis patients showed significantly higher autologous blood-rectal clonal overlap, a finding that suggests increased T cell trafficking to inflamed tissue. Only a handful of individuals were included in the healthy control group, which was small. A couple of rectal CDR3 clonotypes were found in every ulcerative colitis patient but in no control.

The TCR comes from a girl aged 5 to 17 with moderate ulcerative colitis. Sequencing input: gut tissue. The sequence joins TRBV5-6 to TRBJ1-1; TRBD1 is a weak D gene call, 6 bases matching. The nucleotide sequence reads TGTGCCAGCAGCTTCAGGGGAAAGACCTTCTTT. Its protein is CASSFRGKTFF. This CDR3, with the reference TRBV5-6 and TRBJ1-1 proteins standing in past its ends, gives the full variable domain DAGVTQSPTHLIKTRGQQVTLRCSPKSGHDTVSWYQQALGQGPQFIFQYYEEEERQRGNFPDRFSGHQFPNYSSELNVNALLLGDSALYLCASSFRGKTFFGQGTRLTVV.